These 18 T cell receptor beta chains came from one sample sequenced in a study of blood T cells in healthy people across ages. Using a J-beta primer mix together with a sample-barcoded 5' primer, a second PCR was run for roughly 6 to 11 cycles. TCRdb re-called the 5' RACE reads through MiXCR, storing one row per CDR3 protein. The repertoire holds approximately 1,000,000 distinct CDR3 sequences, with around two fifths as singletons. Sequencing used blood. The source of these receptors is a man between 18 and 29 years old in good health.

The sample holds a few counts of this clonotype. The chain is built from TRBV12-3 or TRBV12-4 and TRBJ2-2, with TRBD1 as a possible D gene (6 bases). The V end was cut by 10 bases, the J end by 4 bases, with 16 bases between. The CDR3 is 14 residues long. CDR3 DNA: TGTGCCACGTGCCGGGACACCTTCACCGGGGAGCTGTTTTTT. Its protein is CATCRDTFTGELFF.

This chain uses TRBV2 with TRBJ1-4, with D perhaps TRBD1 (6 bases). CDR1 is SNHLY, CDR2 FYNNEI, per germline. V was cut by 2 bases and J by 7 bases, with 14 bases left in between. The CDR3 loop spans 15 amino acids. Written as DNA, the CDR3 is TGTGCCAGCAGTGAAAGTCAGGGGAGGGTTGAAAAACTGTTTTTT. Protein product: CASSESQGRVEKLFF.

The V gene is TRBV29-1, the J gene TRBJ1-5, with 8 bases identical to TRBD1. CDR3 size: 17 residues. With 3 bases clipped from V and 4 bases from J, the junction kept 14 bases outside the gene matches. Germline loops: CDR1 SQVTM, CDR2 ANQGSEA. CDR3 sequence: CSVDSGQGRGENQPQHF. Written as DNA, the CDR3 is TGCAGCGTTGATTCCGGACAGGGAAGGGGAGAGAATCAGCCCCAGCATTTT.

J is TRBJ1-2 and V is TRBV2; D gene ambiguous. Trimming stripped 3 bases from V and 1 base from J, with 9 bases between. The CDR3 extends over 14 amino acids. Germline values: CDR1 SNHLY, CDR2 FYNNEI. The CDR3, as DNA: TGTGCCAGCAGTGATCAGTCCGATAACTATGGCTACACCTTC. It yields the protein CASSDQSDNYGYTF.

The chain employs TRBV5-1 and TRBJ2-1; TRBD1 aligns across 9 bases. Per the germline V gene, CDR1 is SGHRS and CDR2 is YFSETQ. The CDR3 is 17 residues long. V gave up 4 bases and J gave up 0 bases; unmatched junction bases: 8. The CDR3 nucleotides read TGCGCCAGCAGCAACCCAGACAGGGGGATCTCCTACAATGAGCAGTTCTTC. Amino acid sequence: CASSNPDRGISYNEQFF.

This clonotype was picked up a small number of times. The J gene is TRBJ2-3, the V gene TRBV2, with TRBD2 matching 9 bases. V trimming: 3 bases; J trimming: 1 base; junction bases outside the gene matches: 2. CDR1 and CDR2 (germline): SNHLY, FYNNEI. This CDR3 contains 15 residues. CDR3 amino acids: CASSDRTSGTDTQYF. CDR3 sequence (DNA): TGTGCCAGCAGTGACAGGACTAGCGGCACAGATACGCAGTATTTT.

This clonotype was seen only a few times. The chain employs TRBV15 and TRBJ2-1; no clear D. Germline lookup yields CDR1 LNHNV and CDR2 YYDKDF (reference sequence). The CDR3 contains 13 residues. V lost 3 bases, J lost 6 bases, and 9 bases lay in between. CDR3 DNA sequence: TGTGCCACCAGCAGCGGATTTCGCAATGAGCAGTTCTTC. As protein: CATSSGFRNEQFF.

This chain connects TRBV6-5 to TRBJ1-2, with 7 bases that match TRBD1. Germline-derived CDR1 and CDR2 are MNHEY and SVGAGI. The CDR3 contains 16 residues. V dropped 4 bases and J dropped 4; count of bases not matched to a gene: 12. CDR3 DNA sequence: TGTGCCAGCAGTTCAGGGGGAAGTGGACACAGCTATGGCTACACCTTC. Translated, it gives CASSSGGSGHSYGYTF.

As for this clonotype: Its ends do not fully match the called genes, so a read error is possible. The rearrangement uses TRBV4-3 and TRBJ2-5; D is perhaps TRBD1 or TRBD2 (5 bases each). The CDR3 covers 15 residues. Germline V gene sequence: CDR1 LGHNA, CDR2 YSLEER. The CDR3 DNA follows: TGCGCCAGCAGCAAAGAGGGACGACCGAACAATGAGCAGTACTTC. Translating it yields CASSKEGRPNNEQYF.

The chain combines TRBV18 with TRBJ2-2, with a possible D match to TRBD1 (5 bases). CDR3 length: 12 residues. Per the germline V gene, CDR1 is KGHSH and CDR2 is LQKENI. Trimming cost V 11 bases and J 1 base, with 8 bases left between them. CDR3 sequence (DNA): TGTGCCGGCGGACAGAACACCGGGGAGCTGTTTTTT. Its protein product is CAGGQNTGELFF.

The rearrangement uses TRBV3-1 and TRBJ1-3; D gene unclear. The length of the CDR3 is 13 residues. The ends were cut back, 0 bases at V and 2 bases at J, with 2 bases in the middle. Germline lookup yields CDR1 LGHDT and CDR2 YNNKEL (reference sequence). CDR3: CASSQEPGNTIYF. CDR3 nucleotides: TGTGCCAGCAGCCAAGAACCTGGAAACACCATATATTTT.

This clonotype was observed a handful of times. The J gene is TRBJ2-1, the V gene TRBV7-2, with 7 positions matching TRBD1. The CDR3 loop spans 15 amino acids. CDR1 and CDR2 (germline): SGHTA, FQGNSA. V shed 2 bases, J shed 4 bases, and the junction held 5 bases outside the gene matches. The DNA for the CDR3 is TGTGCCAGCAGCTTATCGACAGGGATATACAATGAGCAGTTCTTC. This sequence encodes CASSLSTGIYNEQFF. Filled out from reference TRBV7-2 and TRBJ2-1, the complete variable domain reads GAGVSQSPSNKVTEKGKDVELRCDPISGHTALYWYRQSLGQGLEFLIYFQGNSAPDKSGLPSDRFSAERTGGSVSTLTIQRTQQEDSAVYLCASSLSTGIYNEQFFGPGTRLTVL.

This rearrangement joins TRBV6-5 to TRBJ2-1; 14 bases agree with TRBD2. The J call may not be correct, given that the DNA end is closer to TRBJ2-7. The CDR3 is 17 residues long. CDR1 is MNHEY, CDR2 SVGAGI, per germline. The CDR3 loop is CASSYLGTSGGDNEQYF. The DNA of the CDR3 is TGTGCCAGCAGTTACCTCGGGACTAGCGGGGGAGACAATGAGCAGTACTTC.

This clonotype came up a few times. The chain combines TRBV20-1 with TRBJ2-1; D might be TRBD2 (7 bases). This CDR3 has 11 amino acids. Germline-derived CDR1 and CDR2 are DFQATT and SNEGSKA (reference sequence). The V end was cut by 7 bases, the J end by 8 bases, with 12 bases between. CDR3 sequence reads: CSGRGGDEQFF. CDR3 coding DNA: TGCAGTGGAAGGGGGGGCGATGAGCAGTTCTTC.

This clonotype was recorded a few times. The rearrangement joins TRBV7-9 to TRBJ1-2; D call uncertain. In germline, CDR1 is SEHNR, CDR2 FQNEAQ (reference sequence). The CDR3 totals 14 residues. With 4 bases removed from V and 6 bases from J, the gap between germline ends came to 15 bases. The CDR3 coding sequence is TGTGCCAGCAGCTCTAGGTGGGCGGGTGATGGCTACACCTTC. Its protein is CASSSRWAGDGYTF.

This clonotype has only a few counts. The V gene is TRBV20-1, the J gene TRBJ2-1, with a possible D match to TRBD2 (5 bases). The J call may be mistaken, given a closer DNA end match to TRBJ2-7. Looked up from germline, CDR1 is DFQATT and CDR2 is SNEGSKA (reference sequence). The CDR3 runs to 14 residues. In DNA form, the CDR3 reads TGCAGTGCTAGCCCGGGGAGCTCCTACAATGAGCAGTACTTC. It specifies CSASPGSSYNEQYF.

Points on this clonotype: A read error is possible here, since a much larger clone lies one base away. The chain couples TRBV27 to TRBJ2-1; possible D gene TRBD2, 6 bases. Germline V gene data show CDR1 as MNHEY and CDR2 as SMNVEV (reference sequence). The CDR3 is 14 amino acids. The V gene lost 3 bases and the J gene lost 10 bases, with 16 bases spanning the gap. CDR3 protein: CASSLIRDSGEQFF. The CDR3, as DNA: TGTGCCAGCAGTTTGATCAGGGACTCTGGCGAGCAGTTCTTC.

The sample holds a few counts of this clonotype. The rearrangement joins TRBV15 to TRBJ2-3; D gene ambiguous. Trimming took off 3 bases at V and 4 bases at J, with 5 bases between the two ends. Germline CDR1 reads LNHNV; CDR2 reads YYDKDF (reference sequence). The CDR3 is 12 amino acids. DNA of the CDR3: TGTGCCACCAGCAGTAGGGCAGATACGCAGTATTTT. Translation: CATSSRADTQYF.